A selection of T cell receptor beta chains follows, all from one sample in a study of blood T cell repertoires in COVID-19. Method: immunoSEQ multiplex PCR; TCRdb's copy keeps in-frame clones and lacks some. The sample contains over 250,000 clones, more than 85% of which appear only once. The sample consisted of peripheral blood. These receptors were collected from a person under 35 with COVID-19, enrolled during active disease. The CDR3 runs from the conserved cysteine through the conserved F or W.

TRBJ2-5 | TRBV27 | CASTLLEGFQVQYF
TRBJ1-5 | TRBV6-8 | CANRGQGCQPQHF
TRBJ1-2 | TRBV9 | CASSVGGLYGYTF
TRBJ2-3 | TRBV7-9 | CASSLPWGGLSDTQYF
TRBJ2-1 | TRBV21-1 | CASSKGKERTYNEQFF
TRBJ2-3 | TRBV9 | CASSPGGSGRLATQYF
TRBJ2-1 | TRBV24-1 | CATSDPGLAGGPSYNEQFF
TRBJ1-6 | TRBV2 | CASSVQSPLHF
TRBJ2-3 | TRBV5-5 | CASSTGTVSTDTQYF
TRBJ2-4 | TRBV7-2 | CASSPGQAGNIQYF
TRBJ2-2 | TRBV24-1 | CATSDFSGSINGELFF
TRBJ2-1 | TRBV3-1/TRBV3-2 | CASSFTNEQFF
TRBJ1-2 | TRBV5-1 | CASSLGTGWDYGYTF
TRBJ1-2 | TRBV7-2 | CASSAWAADYGYTF
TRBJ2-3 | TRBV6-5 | CASSPQGADTQYF
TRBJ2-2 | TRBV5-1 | CASSLVRGDTGELFF
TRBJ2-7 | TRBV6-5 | CASSPTNYYEQYF
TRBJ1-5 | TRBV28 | CASSSQGGSNQPQHF
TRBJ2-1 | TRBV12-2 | CASRLAASGADNEQFF
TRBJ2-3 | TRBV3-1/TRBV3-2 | CASSYSPTTDTQYF
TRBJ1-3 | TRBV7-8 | CASSLDRAGNTIYF
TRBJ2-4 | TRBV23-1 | CASWDTSPTKNIQYF
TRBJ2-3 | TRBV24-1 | CATSDERQGSTDTQYF
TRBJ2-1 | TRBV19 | CASSIILAGEGEQFF